This TCR beta chain was profiled in a study of cytomegalovirus exposure and HLA in healthy donors. As for the study in general: Most genotyped donors, roughly 80% of more than 300, had Caucasian-associated genetic ancestry.

PCR was performed using 60 Vbeta and 13 Jbeta primers. Produced via immunoSEQ multiplex PCR; TCRdb's table is partial and in-frame only. This table has around 170,000 clones, roughly 80% appearing once. Notes on this clone: Antigen: not known.

V was pared by 3 bases and J by 9 bases, with 6 bases of the junction left unmatched. In germline, CDR1 is SQVTM, CDR2 ANQGSEA. This CDR3 is 13 amino acids long. Study conclusions and caveats: In a later analysis, TCR association rates varied by HLA locus: DRB1 most, HLA-C fewest. Trimming of TCR beta V- and J-genes showed a link, identified in a later analysis, to a missense DCLRE1C variant.

The source is a man in his fifties or sixties in good health and CMV-seropositive. Sequencing input: PBMCs. The chain uses TRBV29-1 and TRBJ2-1; TRBD1 agrees at 9 bases. As DNA, the CDR3 is TGCAGCGTTGAGGGACAGGGAGCTTTTGAGCAGTTCTTC. Amino acids: CSVEGQGAFEQFF.